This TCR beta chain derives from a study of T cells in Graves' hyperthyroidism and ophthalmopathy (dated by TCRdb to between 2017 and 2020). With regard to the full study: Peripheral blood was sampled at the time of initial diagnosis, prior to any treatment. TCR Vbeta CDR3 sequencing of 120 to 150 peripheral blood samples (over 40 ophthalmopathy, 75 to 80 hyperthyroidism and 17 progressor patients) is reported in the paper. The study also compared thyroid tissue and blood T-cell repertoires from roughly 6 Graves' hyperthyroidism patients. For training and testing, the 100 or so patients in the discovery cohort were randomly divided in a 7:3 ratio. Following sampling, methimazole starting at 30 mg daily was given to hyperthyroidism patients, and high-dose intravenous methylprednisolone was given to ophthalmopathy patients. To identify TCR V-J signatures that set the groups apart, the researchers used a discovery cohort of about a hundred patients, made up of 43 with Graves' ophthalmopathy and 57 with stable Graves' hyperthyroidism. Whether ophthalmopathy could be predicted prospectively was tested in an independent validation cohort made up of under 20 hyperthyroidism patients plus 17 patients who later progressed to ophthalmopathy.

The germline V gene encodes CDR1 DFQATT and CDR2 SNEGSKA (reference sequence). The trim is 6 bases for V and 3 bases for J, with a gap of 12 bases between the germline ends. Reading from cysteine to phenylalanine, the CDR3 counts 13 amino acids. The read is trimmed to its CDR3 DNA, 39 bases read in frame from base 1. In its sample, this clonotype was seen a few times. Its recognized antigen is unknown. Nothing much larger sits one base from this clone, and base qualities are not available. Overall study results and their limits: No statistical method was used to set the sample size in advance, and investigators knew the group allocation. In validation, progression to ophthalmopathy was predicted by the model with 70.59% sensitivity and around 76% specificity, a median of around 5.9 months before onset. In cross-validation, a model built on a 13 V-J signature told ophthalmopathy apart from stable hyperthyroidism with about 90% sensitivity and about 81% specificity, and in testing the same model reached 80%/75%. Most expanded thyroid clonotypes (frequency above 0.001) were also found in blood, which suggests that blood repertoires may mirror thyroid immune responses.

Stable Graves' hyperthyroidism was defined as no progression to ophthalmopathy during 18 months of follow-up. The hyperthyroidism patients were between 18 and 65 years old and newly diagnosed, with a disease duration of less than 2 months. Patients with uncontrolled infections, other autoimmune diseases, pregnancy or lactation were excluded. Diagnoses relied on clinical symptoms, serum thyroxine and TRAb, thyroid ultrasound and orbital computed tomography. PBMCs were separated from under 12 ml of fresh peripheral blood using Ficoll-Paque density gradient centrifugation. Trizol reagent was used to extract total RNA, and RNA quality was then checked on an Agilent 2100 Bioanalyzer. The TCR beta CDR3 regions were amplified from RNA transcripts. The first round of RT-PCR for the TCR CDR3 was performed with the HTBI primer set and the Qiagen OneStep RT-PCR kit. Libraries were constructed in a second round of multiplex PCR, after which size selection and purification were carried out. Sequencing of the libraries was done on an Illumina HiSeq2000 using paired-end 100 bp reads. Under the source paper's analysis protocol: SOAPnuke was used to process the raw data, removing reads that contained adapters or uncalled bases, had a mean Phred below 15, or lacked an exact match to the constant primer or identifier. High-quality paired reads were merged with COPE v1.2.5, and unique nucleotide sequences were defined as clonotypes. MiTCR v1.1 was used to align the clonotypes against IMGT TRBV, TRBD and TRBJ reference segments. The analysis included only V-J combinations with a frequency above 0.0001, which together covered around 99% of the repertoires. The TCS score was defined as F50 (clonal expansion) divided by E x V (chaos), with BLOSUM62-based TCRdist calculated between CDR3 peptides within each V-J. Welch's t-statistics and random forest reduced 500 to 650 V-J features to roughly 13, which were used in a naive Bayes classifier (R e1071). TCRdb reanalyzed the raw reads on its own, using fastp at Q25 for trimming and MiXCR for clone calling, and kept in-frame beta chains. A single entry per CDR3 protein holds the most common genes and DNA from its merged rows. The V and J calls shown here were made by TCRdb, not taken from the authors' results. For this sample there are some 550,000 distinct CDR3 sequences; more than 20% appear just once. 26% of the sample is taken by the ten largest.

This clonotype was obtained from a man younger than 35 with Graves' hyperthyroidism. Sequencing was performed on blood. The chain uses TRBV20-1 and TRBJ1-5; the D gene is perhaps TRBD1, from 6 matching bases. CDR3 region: CSAKQGDNQPQHF. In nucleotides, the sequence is TGCAGTGCAAAACAGGGAGACAATCAGCCCCAGCATTTT.